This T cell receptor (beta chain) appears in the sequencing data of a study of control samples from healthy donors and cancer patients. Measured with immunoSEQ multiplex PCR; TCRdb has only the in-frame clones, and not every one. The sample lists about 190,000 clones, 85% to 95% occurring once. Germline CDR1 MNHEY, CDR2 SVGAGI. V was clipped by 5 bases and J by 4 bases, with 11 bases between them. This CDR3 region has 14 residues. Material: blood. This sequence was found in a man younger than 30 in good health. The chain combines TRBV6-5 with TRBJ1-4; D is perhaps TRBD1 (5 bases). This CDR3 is CASSRDSNNEKLFF. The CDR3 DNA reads TGTGCCAGCAGTCGCGACAGCAATAATGAAAAACTGTTTTTT.